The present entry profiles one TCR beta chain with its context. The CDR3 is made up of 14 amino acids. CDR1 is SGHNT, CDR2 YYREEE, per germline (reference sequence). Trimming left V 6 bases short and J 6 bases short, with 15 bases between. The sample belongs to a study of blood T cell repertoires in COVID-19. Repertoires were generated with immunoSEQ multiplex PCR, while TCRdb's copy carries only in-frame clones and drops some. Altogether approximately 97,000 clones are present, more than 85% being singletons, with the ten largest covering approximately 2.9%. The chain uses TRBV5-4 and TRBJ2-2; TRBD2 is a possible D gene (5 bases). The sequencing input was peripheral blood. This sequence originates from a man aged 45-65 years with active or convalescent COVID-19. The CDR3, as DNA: TGTGCCAGCAACCGGGATCAATCGTCCGGGGAGCTGTTTTTT. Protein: CASNRDQSSGELFF.